Listed here are 21 T cell receptor beta chains from one sample, sequenced in a study of T cells in Graves' hyperthyroidism and ophthalmopathy. Regions amplified from RNA transcripts were the TCR beta CDR3 regions. RT-PCR in the first round (using the HTBI primer set) targeted the TCR CDR3. MiXCR, applied by TCRdb to the multiplex PCR reads, yields one record per CDR3 protein. The repertoire has 250,000 to 400,000 distinct CDR3 sequences, around 13% of them found once; the top ten carry 34%. The sequenced material came from blood. The receptors were sampled from a woman aged 35 to 49 with Graves' ophthalmopathy.

This clonotype has a count of ten or more. The V gene is TRBV12-3 or TRBV12-4, the J gene TRBJ2-5, with 8 bases fitting TRBD2. CDR3 length equals 15 residues. Trimming cost V 1 base and J 2 bases; bases outside gene matches: 3. The CDR3 reads CASSLGGGWQETQYF. CDR3 bases: TGTGCCAGCAGTTTAGGCGGGGGGTGGCAAGAGACCCAGTACTTC.

This clonotype showed up many times. J is TRBJ2-1 and V is TRBV7-8; D is perhaps TRBD2 (6 bases). Germline values: CDR1 SGHVS, CDR2 FQNEAQ. The CDR3 totals 16 residues. Trimming stripped 5 bases from V and 4 bases from J, with 18 bases between. The CDR3 is CASSLRQLASYNEQFF. The CDR3 coding sequence is TGTGCCAGCAGCCTCAGGCAACTAGCTTCATACAATGAGCAGTTCTTC. The full variable domain, in which reference TRBV7-8 and TRBJ2-1 provide the parts outside the CDR3, is GAGVSQSPRYKVAKRGQDVALRCDPISGHVSLFWYQQALGQGPEFLTYFQNEAQLDKSGLPSDRFFAERPEGSVSTLKIQRTQQEDSAVYLCASSLRQLASYNEQFFGPGTRLTVL.

This clonotype was recorded a few times. One end of the junction does not line up with germline, which may come from a read error. The chain carries TRBV7-9 and TRBJ1-2, with D tentatively TRBD1 (6 bases). Germline V gene sequence: CDR1 SEHNR, CDR2 FQNEAQ (reference sequence). The CDR3 has 12 amino acids. The CDR3 bases are TGTGCCAACAGCCCCCACAGGGATGGCTACACCTTC. Translation gives CANSPHRDGYTF.

A word on this clonotype: Sequence at one end of the junction differs from germline and may be a read error. The V gene is TRBV4-1, the J gene TRBJ2-2; 12 bases map to TRBD2. The CDR3 length is 19 residues. Germline V gene sequence: CDR1 MGHRA, CDR2 YSYEKL. This CDR3 is CASSQRLAGAVANAGELFF. CDR3 DNA: TGCGCCAGCAGCCAACGACTAGCGGGGGCCGTCGCGAACGCCGGGGAGCTGTTTTTT.

Of note for this clonotype: One base away lies a much larger clone, so this may be a sequencing read error. This chain connects TRBV30 to TRBJ2-3, with 8 bases lining up with TRBD1. The CDR3 totals 13 residues. Germline values: CDR1 GTSNPN, CDR2 SVGIG (reference sequence). As DNA, the CDR3 is TGTGCCTGGAGGGCAGGGGGCACAGATACGCATTATTTT. This codes for CAWRAGGTDTHYF. The full variable domain, with the rest looked up from reference TRBV30 and TRBJ2-3, is SQTIHQWPATLVQPVGSPLSLECTVEGTSNPNLYWYRQAAGRGLQLLFYSVGIGQISSEVPQNLSASRPQDRQFILSSKKLLLSDSGFYLCAWRAGGTDTHYFGPGTRLTVL.

As regards this clonotype: A much bigger clone sits one base away, suggesting this may be a read error. This rearrangement joins TRBV28 to TRBJ2-4, with 7 bases aligning to TRBD1. Germline-derived CDR1 and CDR2 are MDHEN and SYDVKM. This CDR3 contains 14 residues. The CDR3 reads CASSNRGAKNTQYF. The CDR3 DNA is TGTGCCAGCAGCAACAGGGGCGCCAAAAACACTCAGTACTTC. Combining the CDR3 with reference TRBV28 and TRBJ2-4 gives the whole variable domain DVKVTQSSRYLVKRTGEKVFLECVQDMDHENMFWYRQDPGLGLRLIYFSYDVKMKEKGDIPEGYSVSREKKERFSLILESASTNQTSMYLCASSNRGAKNTQYFGAGTRLSVL.

The chain uses TRBV5-1 and TRBJ2-5; 9 nucleotides agree with TRBD2. Germline lookup yields CDR1 SGHRS and CDR2 YFSETQ. V gave up 7 bases and J gave up 4 bases; unmatched junction bases: 11. This CDR3 has 15 residues. This chain's CDR3 is CASALSSGGGETQYF. CDR3 bases: TGCGCCAGCGCCCTGAGTAGCGGGGGAGGAGAGACCCAGTACTTC.

This clonotype was observed many times. This rearrangement joins TRBV6-1 to TRBJ2-7; D tentatively reads TRBD1 or TRBD2 (6 bases each). Per germline, CDR1 MNHNS and CDR2 SASEGT. The CDR3 consists of 15 residues. Deletions cut 4 bases from V and 2 bases from J, with 15 bases between. CDR3 protein: CASSGRGYSAYEQYF. CDR3 in DNA: TGTGCCAGCAGTGGGAGGGGGTATTCGGCCTACGAGCAGTACTTC.

In this sample, this clonotype turned up many times. The V and J genes are TRBV7-2 and TRBJ2-1; either TRBD1 or TRBD2 may supply D (5 bases each). V was pared by 4 bases and J by 7 bases, with 20 bases between. Germline assignment: CDR1 SGHTA and CDR2 FQGNSA. The CDR3 has 16 residues. CDR3 DNA: TGTGCCAGCAGCTCGGCCGGGACCACGTCTAGGAATGAGCAGTTCTTC. Its protein is CASSSAGTTSRNEQFF.

A few counts support this clonotype. The CDR3 nucleotides read TGTGCCAGCAGTCCCTGGGAACGGAAGAGCACCGGGGAGCTGTTTTTT. As protein: CASSPWERKSTGELFF. The V gene is TRBV6-2 or TRBV6-3, the J gene TRBJ2-2; D not certain. The CDR3 contains 16 residues. Trimming stripped 5 bases from V and 4 bases from J, with 17 bases between. The germline V gene has CDR1 MNHEY and CDR2 SVGEGT.

This clonotype was found many times. The chain couples TRBV6-2 or TRBV6-3 to TRBJ1-2; D call uncertain. This CDR3 has 15 amino acids. Germline CDR1 MNHEY, CDR2 SVGEGT. Trimming left V 3 bases short and J 2 bases short, with 13 bases between. The CDR3 is CASSYKGAHNYGYTF. The CDR3 region has the DNA TGTGCCAGCAGTTATAAGGGAGCGCACAACTATGGCTACACCTTC.

The chain has TRBV7-6 and TRBJ2-7, with 7 bases identical to TRBD1. Per the germline V gene, CDR1 is SGHVS and CDR2 is FNYEAQ. J gave up 3 bases and V 7 bases, and 9 bases lay outside the gene matches. The CDR3 has 14 amino acids. CDR3 DNA: TGTGCCAGCACCGGATATGGGACAGACTACGAGCAGTACTTC. Protein sequence: CASTGYGTDYEQYF.

CDR3: CSARELGRGRGGPWGGYTF. CDR3 sequence (DNA): TGCAGTGCTAGGGAATTGGGCAGGGGGCGTGGGGGGCCGTGGGGAGGCTACACCTTC. This chain links TRBV20-1 with TRBJ1-2, with 8 bases matching TRBD1. Germline CDR1 reads DFQATT; CDR2 reads SNEGSKA (reference sequence). V dropped 3 bases and J dropped 8; count of bases not matched to a gene: 26. CDR3 length: 19 amino acids.

This clonotype was detected many times. The rearrangement uses TRBV3-1 and TRBJ1-3; no reliable D call. V was pared by 7 bases and J by 7 bases, with 11 bases between. The CDR3 loop spans 12 amino acids. Germline CDR1 and CDR2: LGHDT and YNNKEL (reference sequence). CDR3 coding DNA: TGTGCCAGCAACTTCGGCGGGAACACCATATATTTT. Protein sequence: CASNFGGNTIYF.

This clonotype has ten or more counts. The chain recombines TRBV13 with TRBJ1-4; D is possibly TRBD1 (6 bases). Germline values: CDR1 PRHDT, CDR2 FYEKMQ (reference sequence). V shed 3 bases and J shed 7 bases, with 15 bases lying between them. This CDR3 comprises 15 residues. Written as DNA, the CDR3 is TGTGCCAGCAGCTTGTTGGGGGCGCGGGTTGAAAAACTGTTTTTT. It codes for CASSLLGARVEKLFF. The variable domain in full, with the rest retrieved from reference TRBV13 and TRBJ1-4, is AAGVIQSPRHLIKEKRETATLKCYPIPRHDTVYWYQQGPGQDPQFLISFYEKMQSDKGSIPDRFSAQQFSDYHSELNMSSLELGDSALYFCASSLLGARVEKLFFGSGTQLSVL.

This clonotype was found a few times. V gene TRBV19 combines with J gene TRBJ1-1, with unresolved D. This CDR3 spans 15 amino acids. V was shortened by 5 bases and J by 0 bases, with 13 bases between the two germline ends. In germline, CDR1 is LNHDA, CDR2 SQIVND (reference sequence). CDR3 bases: TGTGCCAGTAGTGACCCGCCCAGCATGAACACTGAAGCTTTCTTT. Translating gives CASSDPPSMNTEAFF.

The chain has TRBV20-1 and TRBJ2-4, with TRBD2 identical over 9 bases. Per the germline V gene, CDR1 is DFQATT and CDR2 is SNEGSKA (reference sequence). This CDR3 is built from 15 residues. Germline trimming cut 3 bases from V and 7 bases from J; bases unmatched to any gene: 10. Here the CDR3 DNA reads TGCAGTGCTAGGGCAGGCGGGGGGGCTAGGAACATTCAGTACTTC. This translates into CSARAGGGARNIQYF.

Many counts were recorded for this clonotype. The genes are TRBV6-7 and TRBJ2-7, with TRBD1 matching over 8 bases. TRBV6-7 is treated as an ORF (open reading frame) with a function not yet certain. Unmatched junction bases numbered 12, after V lost 0 bases and J lost 5 bases. The CDR3 totals 17 residues. The CDR3 protein is CASSYSLYRTGRNEQYF. The DNA for the CDR3 is TGTGCCAGCAGTTACTCCCTATACCGGACAGGGAGGAACGAGCAGTACTTC.

This clonotype was recorded at least ten times. The chain joins TRBV12-3 or TRBV12-4 to TRBJ1-5; maybe TRBD1 (5 bases). V lost 3 bases, J lost 4 bases, and 7 bases lay in between. CDR3 length: 13 amino acids. Here the CDR3 reads CASSFSGNQPQHF. The CDR3 region has the DNA TGTGCCAGCAGTTTTTCAGGGAATCAGCCCCAGCATTTT.

This clonotype was recorded at least ten times. V is TRBV5-8 and J is TRBJ2-1; 10 positions match TRBD2. In germline, CDR1 is SGHTS, CDR2 YDEGEE. Trimming removed 4 bases from V and 5 bases from J; junction bases left unmatched: 6. CDR3 length equals 15 residues. For the CDR3, the DNA is TGTGCCAGCAGCGCTAGCGGGAGTAACCACAATGAGCAGTTCTTC. Protein product: CASSASGSNHNEQFF.

This clonotype was observed many times. J is TRBJ2-5 and V is TRBV29-1; TRBD2 might be the D (5 bases). Per the germline V gene, CDR1 is SQVTM and CDR2 is ANQGSEA. The CDR3 has 12 residues. Trimming took off 6 bases at V and 5 bases at J, with 13 bases between the two ends. CDR3 nucleotides: TGCAGCGTCCGGATGGGCGGGGAGACCCAGTACTTC. This codes for CSVRMGGETQYF.